This T cell receptor beta chain was observed in a study of blood T cell repertoires in COVID-19 (dated by TCRdb to 2018 to 2021). For the study in its entirety: Samples covering the acute and convalescent phases of COVID-19 were provided by collaborators in the United States, Italy and Spain. The prospective study material was composed of cDNA or gDNA derived from T cells, B-cell-depleted T cells, or PBMCs. Subjects who had been exposed to COVID-19, were actively infected with it, or had recovered from it provided the deeply sampled blood TCRbeta repertoires that made up the dataset. A freely available public database, intended as a resource for researchers studying the immune response to SARS-CoV-2, is where the repertoires were released. The samples were drawn from two sources: the first 160 participants of the ongoing ImmuneRACE study, and 950 to 1,500 subjects contributed by 6 global collaborators. Nearly every sample came with metadata listing a de-identified subject ID, COVID-19 status, age in years and sex. Where available, HLA class I and class II types were obtained from metadata supplied by the sample provider rather than from assay-based typing.

Points the paper makes about the study in general: Clinical and demographic metadata were provided uncurated, with the amount varying by source and participant.

As concerns this clone: This receptor's antigen is unknown. No base-level quality is on record; no much larger clone is a single base apart.

The collaborating institutions used their own protocols to collect whole blood in K2EDTA tubes. For TCRbeta analysis, collaborators shipped samples as frozen whole blood, isolated PBMCs, or DNA extracted from either of those sample types. The immunoSEQ Assay, a bias-controlled multiplex PCR, was used to amplify TCRbeta CDR3 regions from genomic DNA. In the original analysis: The number of nucleated cells in each sample was estimated by amplification of reference gene primers within the assay. To quantify the absolute abundance of each unique TCRbeta CDR3 rearrangement, sequence reads were collapsed and filtered. For each sample, productive Simpson clonality was calculated by taking the square root of Simpson's diversity index across productive rearrangements. The table comes from immuneACCESS by way of TCRdb, which keeps in-frame sequences with V and J called. Part of the clones is missing from these tables; in studies checked, under half for an unresolved V gene and the rest for unknown reasons. The V and J calls and clone size are taken from that table; D and trimming were inferred from the DNA. This sample gives roughly 150,000 clones in total; around 89% of them show up just once. The ten largest make up roughly 2.9% of the sample.

The receptor was derived from a man aged 55-75 years with active or convalescent COVID-19. Sequencing was performed on peripheral blood.

The nucleotide sequence is given as TGTGCCAGCAGTGCAACCTGGCCGGGACAGGGGAGTACTAACAATCAGCCCCAGCATTTT. This sequence encodes CASSATWPGQGSTNNQPQHF. The chain is encoded by TRBV6-1 joined to TRBJ1-5; TRBD1 aligns with 10 central bases. Trimmed from V: 4 bases; trimmed from J: 3 bases; junction bases lacking a gene match: 18. From cysteine to phenylalanine, the CDR3 is 20 amino acids long. Only the CDR3 portion is preserved as DNA: 60 bases, with reading frame beginning at the first base. The germline V gene yields MNHNS for CDR1 and SASEGT for CDR2.